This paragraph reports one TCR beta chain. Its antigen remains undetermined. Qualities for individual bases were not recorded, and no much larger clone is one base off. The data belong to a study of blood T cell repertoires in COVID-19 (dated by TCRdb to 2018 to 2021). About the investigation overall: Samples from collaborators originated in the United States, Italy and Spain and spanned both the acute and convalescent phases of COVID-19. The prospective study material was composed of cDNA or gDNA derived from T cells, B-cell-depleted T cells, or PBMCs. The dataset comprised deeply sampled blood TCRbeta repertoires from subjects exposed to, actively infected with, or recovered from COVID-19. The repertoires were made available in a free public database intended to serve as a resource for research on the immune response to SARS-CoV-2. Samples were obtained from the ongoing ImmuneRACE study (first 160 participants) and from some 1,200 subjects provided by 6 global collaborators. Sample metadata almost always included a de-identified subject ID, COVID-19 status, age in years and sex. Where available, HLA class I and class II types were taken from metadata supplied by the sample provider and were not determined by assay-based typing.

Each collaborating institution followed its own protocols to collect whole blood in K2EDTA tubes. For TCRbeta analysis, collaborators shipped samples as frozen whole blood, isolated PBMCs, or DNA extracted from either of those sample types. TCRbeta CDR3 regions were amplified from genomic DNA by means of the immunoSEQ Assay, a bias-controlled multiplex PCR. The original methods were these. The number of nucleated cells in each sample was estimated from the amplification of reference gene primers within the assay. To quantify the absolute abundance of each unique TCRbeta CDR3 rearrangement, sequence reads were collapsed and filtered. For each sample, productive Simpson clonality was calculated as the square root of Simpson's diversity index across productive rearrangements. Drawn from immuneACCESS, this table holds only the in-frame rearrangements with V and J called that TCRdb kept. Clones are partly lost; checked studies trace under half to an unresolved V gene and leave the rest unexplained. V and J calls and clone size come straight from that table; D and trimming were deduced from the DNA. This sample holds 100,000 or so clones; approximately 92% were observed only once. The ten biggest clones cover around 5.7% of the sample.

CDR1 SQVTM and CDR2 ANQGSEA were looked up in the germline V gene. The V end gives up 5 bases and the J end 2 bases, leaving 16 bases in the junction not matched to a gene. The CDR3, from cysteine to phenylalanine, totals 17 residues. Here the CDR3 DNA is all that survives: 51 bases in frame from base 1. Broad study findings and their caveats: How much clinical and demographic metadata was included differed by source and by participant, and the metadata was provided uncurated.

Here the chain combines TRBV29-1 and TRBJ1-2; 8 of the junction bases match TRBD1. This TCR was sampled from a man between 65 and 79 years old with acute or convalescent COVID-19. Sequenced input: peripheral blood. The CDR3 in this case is CSVSGQDRALLNYGYTF. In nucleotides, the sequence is TGCAGCGTTTCTGGCCAGGACAGGGCTCTCTTAAACTATGGCTACACCTTC. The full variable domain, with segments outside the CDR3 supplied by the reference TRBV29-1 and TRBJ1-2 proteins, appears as SAVISQKPSRDICQRGTSLTIQCQVDSQVTMMFWYRQQPGQSLTLIATANQGSEATYESGFVIDKFPISRPNLTFSTLTVSNMSPEDSSIYLCSVSGQDRALLNYGYTFGSGTRLTVV.